This TCR beta chain was recovered during a study of CD8 T cells in ankylosing spondylitis. Trimming shortened V by 1 base and J by 9 bases, and 16 bases separated the two germline ends. There are 15 residues in the CDR3. Germline V gene lookup returns CDR1 SGHTA and CDR2 FQGTGA. Points from the study as a whole: It appeared that ankylosing spondylitis blood was characterized by a TCR beta motif of several highly homologous variants. Earlier work had already found some motif variants in reactive arthritis synovial fluid and blood. Disease-associated clones were reportedly significantly overrepresented in matched ankylosing spondylitis synovial fluid.

This clonotype has at least ten counts. Antigen unknown. Each CDR3 protein is one row after TCRdb ran MiXCR on the 5' RACE reads. The top ten clones hold less than 0.65% of a sample with about 800,000 distinct CDR3 sequences, about 11% of them seen once. The sample taken for sequencing was blood, either unsorted or a sorted T cell fraction (not recorded which). The receptor was derived from a male donor with ankylosing spondylitis. V is TRBV7-3 and J is TRBJ2-1; D is possibly TRBD1 or TRBD2 (6 bases each). Written as DNA, the CDR3 is TGTGCCAGCAGCTTAAGAGGGGGGCCCGATGGTGAGCAGTTCTTC. It translates to CASSLRGGPDGEQFF.